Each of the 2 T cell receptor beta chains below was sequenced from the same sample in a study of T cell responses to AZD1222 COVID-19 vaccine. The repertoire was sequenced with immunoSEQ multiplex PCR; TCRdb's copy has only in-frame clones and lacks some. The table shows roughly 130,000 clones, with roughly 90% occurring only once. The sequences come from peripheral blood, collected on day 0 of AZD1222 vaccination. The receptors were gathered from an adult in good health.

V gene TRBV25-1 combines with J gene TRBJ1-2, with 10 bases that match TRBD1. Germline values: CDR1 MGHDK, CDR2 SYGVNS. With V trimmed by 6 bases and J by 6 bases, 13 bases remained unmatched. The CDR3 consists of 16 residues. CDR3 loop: CASSVYRDRGYDGYTF. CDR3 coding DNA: TGTGCCAGCAGCGTATACCGGGACAGGGGATACGATGGCTACACCTTC.

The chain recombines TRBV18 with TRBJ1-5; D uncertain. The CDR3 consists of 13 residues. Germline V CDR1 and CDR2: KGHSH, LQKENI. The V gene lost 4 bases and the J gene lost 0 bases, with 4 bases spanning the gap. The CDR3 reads CASSQGSNQPQHF. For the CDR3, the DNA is TGTGCCAGCTCACAGGGTAGCAATCAGCCCCAGCATTTT.